The rows below give T cell receptor beta chains drawn from one sample of a study of blood T cells in healthy people across ages. One entry per CDR3 protein results from TCRdb running MiXCR on the 5' RACE reads. The table shows more than 750,000 distinct CDR3 sequences, with about 27% occurring only once. The data also belong to a second study, concerning T cells of mothers and their children.

The sample taken for sequencing was blood. Receptor source: a woman aged 40-49 years in good health. CDR3s include the opening cysteine and the closing phenylalanine or tryptophan. D genes are given only for firm matches. Not every row has a clone size; where given, it reads once, few, many or a size class.

>TRBV6-5|many|TRBJ2-5|TRBD2|15
TGTGCCAGCAGACGGACTAGCGGGGCACAAGAGACCCAGTACTTC
CASRRTSGAQETQYF
>TRBV7-2|few|TRBJ1-1|.|15
TGTGCCAGCAGCACGATCGGACGGACGAACACTGAAGCTTTCTTT
CASSTIGRTNTEAFF
>TRBV5-1|.|TRBJ2-4|TRBD1|18
TGCGCCAGCAGTTATCGACAGGGTTTGGATCTAGCCAAAAACATTCAGTACTTC
CASSYRQGLDLAKNIQYF
>TRBV12-3/TRBV12-4|many|TRBJ1-5|.|13
TGTGCCACCACGGCAGGAGAAAATCAGCCCCAGCATTTT
CATTAGENQPQHF
>TRBV6-1|few|TRBJ1-1|.|16
TGTGCCAGCAGCGAACTTTCGGGATCCTCGAACACTGAAGCTTTCTTT
CASSELSGSSNTEAFF
>TRBV27|.|TRBJ2-7|.|13
TGTGCCAGCAGTTGCGGGACAGCCTACGAACAGTACTTC
CASSCGTAYEQYF
>TRBV13|few|TRBJ2-7|.|14
TGTGCCAGCAGCTTAGGGGGGAAGTCCTACGAGCAGTACTTC
CASSLGGKSYEQYF
>TRBV5-1|.|TRBJ2-7|TRBD1|14
TGCGCGAGCAGAGAGGAGACAGGGACCTACGAGCAGTACTTC
CASREETGTYEQYF
>TRBV4-3|few|TRBJ2-4|.|18
TGCGCCAGCAGCCAAGAGGCGGGGGCCATCGTTACCAAAAACATTCAGTACTTC
CASSQEAGAIVTKNIQYF
>TRBV19|.|TRBJ2-7|.|13
TGTGCCAGGAGTACGCGGGGACGGTACGAGCAGTACTTC
CARSTRGRYEQYF
>TRBV7-2|.|TRBJ1-2|TRBD1|14
TGTGCCAGCAGCCCAGCATCAGGGGGTGGCGGCTACACCTTC
CASSPASGGGGYTF
>TRBV7-9|many|TRBJ2-7|.|14
TGTGCCAGCAGCGATAACAGGGTATCCTACGAGCAGTACTTC
CASSDNRVSYEQYF
>TRBV7-9|many|TRBJ2-5|TRBD2|15
TGTGCCAGCAGCGTTAGCGGGGACTACCAAGAGACCCAGTACTTC
CASSVSGDYQETQYF
>TRBV4-3|.|TRBJ2-2|.|16
TGCGCCAGCAGCCAAAGCCGGGGACCCGGGGCCGGGGAGCTGTTTTTT
CASSQSRGPGAGELFF
>TRBV30|.|TRBJ2-1|.|14
TGTGCCTGGGAGGGGGGGGAGAACTACAATGAGCAGTTCTTC
CAWEGGENYNEQFF
>TRBV12-3/TRBV12-4|few|TRBJ1-6|.|15
TGTGCCAGCAGGTTAGCCGGGACGGTTAATTCACCCCTCCACTTT
CASRLAGTVNSPLHF
>TRBV5-1|.|TRBJ2-3|TRBD1|15
TGCGCCAACAGCTCGCAGACAGGGACAACAGATACGCAGTATTTT
CANSSQTGTTDTQYF
>TRBV3-1|.|TRBJ2-3|.|14
TGTGCCAGCAGCCAACCCGGAAGGGGATATACGCAGTATTTT
CASSQPGRGYTQYF
>TRBV6-1|.|TRBJ1-1|.|13
TGTGCCCTCGCCCGCCGGGGAGGAACTGAAGCTTTCTTT
CALARRGGTEAFF
>TRBV28|.|TRBJ2-1|TRBD2|13
TGTGCCAGCAGGGGACTAGCTCTCAATGAGCAGTTCTTC
CASRGLALNEQFF
>TRBV7-9|.|TRBJ2-3|.|16
TGTGCCAGCAGCTCGAAGGACAGCCCTAGCACAGATACGCAGTATTTT
CASSSKDSPSTDTQYF
>TRBV6-6|many|TRBJ2-5|.|11
TGTGCCAGCACCCAGGGGGAGACCCAGTACTTC
CASTQGETQYF
>TRBV12-3/TRBV12-4|.|TRBJ1-1|.|14
TGTGCCAGCAGTTTGGGACTCAGTAGCACTGAAGCTTTCTTT
CASSLGLSSTEAFF
>TRBV11-2|.|TRBJ2-3|.|13
TGTGCCAGCAGCTTGCACGTCCTAAATACGCAGTATTTT
CASSLHVLNTQYF
>TRBV3-1|.|TRBJ1-2|TRBD1|16
TGTGCCAGCAGCCCCATTGGGACAGCACTGGGGCAGCGCTACACCTTC
CASSPIGTALGQRYTF
>TRBV7-9|.|TRBJ1-4|.|15
TGTGCCAGCAGTCTCAGGACACAGGCGGGTGAAAAACTGTTTTTT
CASSLRTQAGEKLFF
>TRBV18|few|TRBJ1-2|TRBD1|14
TGTGCCAGCTCACCGGGACAGCCTAACTATGGCTACACCTTC
CASSPGQPNYGYTF
>TRBV28|.|TRBJ2-4|TRBD2|16
TGTGCCAGCAGTTTAACGGCTAGCGGGGGGGGAGACATTCAGTACTTC
CASSLTASGGGDIQYF
>TRBV2|few|TRBJ2-5|.|12
TGTGCCAGCTCGGGGGGCCTAGGGGCCCAGTACTTC
CASSGGLGAQYF
>TRBV10-3|.|TRBJ2-3|.|14
TGTGCCATCAGGGAGTCGGAAGGGCCGGATACGCAGTATTTT
CAIRESEGPDTQYF
>TRBV7-2|.|TRBJ2-4|TRBD1|17
TGTGCCAGCAGCTTAGGATGGGGACAGGGGACCAAAAACATTCAGTACTTC
CASSLGWGQGTKNIQYF
>TRBV28|.|TRBJ2-7|.|15
TGTGCCAGCACTACCTGCCGGGGCTCTGTAGACGAGCAGTACTTC
CASTTCRGSVDEQYF
>TRBV7-9|few|TRBJ2-7|.|13
TGTGCCAGCACCCTAAGAGAGGCGCTGAAGCAGTACTTC
CASTLREALKQYF
>TRBV2|many|TRBJ1-1|.|16
TGTGCCAGCAGCGAACCTATACAGGGACATTACACTGAAGCTTTCTTT
CASSEPIQGHYTEAFF
>TRBV5-1|.|TRBJ1-1|.|16
TGCGCCAGCAGCTTGGACCGTTTGTCAGTGAACACTGAAGCTTTCTTT
CASSLDRLSVNTEAFF
>TRBV2|.|TRBJ2-5|.|15
TGTGCCAGCAAGCCGGGGGACCTCTCCTACAATGGGCAGTACTTC
CASKPGDLSYNGQYF
>TRBV19|.|TRBJ2-5|TRBD2|17
TGTGCCAGTCGTAGGTCGAGCGGGGCGGGCAGGCAAGAGACCCAGTACTTC
CASRRSSGAGRQETQYF
>TRBV5-5|few|TRBJ2-3|TRBD2|15
TGTGCCAGCAGCCCTCGGGGGGACGGCACAGATACGCAGTATTTT
CASSPRGDGTDTQYF
>TRBV6-5|many|TRBJ1-1|.|12
TGTGCCAGCAGTATTGCAGGGTTTGAAGCTTTCTTT
CASSIAGFEAFF
>TRBV6-6|few|TRBJ1-1|.|13
TGTGCCAGCAGTAACGGGCCGAACACTGAAGCTTTCTTT
CASSNGPNTEAFF
>TRBV7-2|few|TRBJ2-1|TRBD2|17
TGTGCCAGCAGCTCCACCGGGACTAGCGGGGGATACAATGAGCAGTTCTTC
CASSSTGTSGGYNEQFF
>TRBV12-3/TRBV12-4|.|TRBJ2-5|TRBD1|16
TGTGCCAGCAGTTTAGTACCGACAGGGCGAGGAGAGACCCAGTACTTC
CASSLVPTGRGETQYF
>TRBV20-1|few|TRBJ1-6|.|15
TGCAGTGCTAGAGATAAGGGACAACGTAATTCACCCCTCCACTTT
CSARDKGQRNSPLHF
>TRBV27|once|TRBJ1-2|.|14
TGTGCCAGCAGTCCCTCGGGCACCTGGTATGGCTACACCTTC
CASSPSGTWYGYTF
>TRBV7-3|many|TRBJ2-2|.|14
TGTGCCAGCAGCCGGGCCCGAGGTGGCGGGGAGCTGTTTTTT
CASSRARGGGELFF
>TRBV6-5|.|TRBJ2-7|TRBD2|13
TGTGCCATCCAGCGAGCGGGGTCCTACGAGCAGTACTTC
CAIQRAGSYEQYF
>TRBV20-1|few|TRBJ2-3|.|15
TGCAGTGCTAAAGTCCCCGGGGGGCCATCATATACGCAGTATTTT
CSAKVPGGPSYTQYF
>TRBV28|few|TRBJ1-5|TRBD1|16
TGTGCCAGCAGTTTAACCGGACAGGGGGCCAGTCAGCCCCAGCATTTT
CASSLTGQGASQPQHF
>TRBV5-1|.|TRBJ2-7|.|14
TGCGCCAGCAGCTTGGCCGCTAGCGTCAATGAGCAGTACTTC
CASSLAASVNEQYF
>TRBV20-1|many|TRBJ2-4|.|17
TGCAGTGCTAGAGATTATAACGCAGGGACGACCAAAAACATTCAGTACTTC
CSARDYNAGTTKNIQYF
>TRBV20-1|many|TRBJ2-5|TRBD1|17
TGCAGTGCTAGAGATTACGGACAGGTGATTCTTCAAGAGACCCAGTACTTC
CSARDYGQVILQETQYF
>TRBV5-8|.|TRBJ1-5|TRBD1|17
TGTGCCAGCAGCTTGGGACAGGGTAACCCTGCGAATCAGCCCCAGCATTTT
CASSLGQGNPANQPQHF
>TRBV6-5|.|TRBJ2-1|TRBD1|15
TGTGCCAGCAGTCACACAGGGGAAGTCAACAATGAGCAGTTCTTC
CASSHTGEVNNEQFF
>TRBV5-6|.|TRBJ1-2|.|14
TGTGCCAGCCTTCCTAGGTGGGGTTCCTATGGCTACACCTTC
CASLPRWGSYGYTF
>TRBV4-1|many|TRBJ2-7|TRBD1|15
TGCGCCAGCAGCCTAGAGACAGGGCGGTCCTACGAGCAGTACTTC
CASSLETGRSYEQYF
>TRBV4-3|many|TRBJ2-7|.|14
TGCGCCAGCAGCCTGGGACGGGCAACCTACGAGCAGTACTTC
CASSLGRATYEQYF
>TRBV29-1|.|TRBJ2-3|TRBD2|13
TGCAGCGTTGAAAAAGCGGGGGGGGATACGCAGTATTTT
CSVEKAGGDTQYF
>TRBV2|.|TRBJ2-3|TRBD1|16
TGTGCCAGCAGTGGTGCCGGACAGGAACACACAGATACGCAGTATTTT
CASSGAGQEHTDTQYF
>TRBV20-1|.|TRBJ1-1|.|13
TGCAGTGCACGAGGATTGGGGGGCGCTGGAGCTTTCTTT
CSARGLGGAGAFF